This T cell receptor (beta chain) was found in a study of vaccination and CD4 T cells after COVID-19. Treatment specified: approximately 10-day PBMC culture with coronavirus spike peptide pools or control peptides (ViraFEST assay). As regards this clonotype: Its antigen is not known.

The CDR3 spans 11 residues. V lost 8 bases and J 5 bases, leaving 9 bases between the germline ends. Per the germline V gene, CDR1 is SGHAT and CDR2 is FQDESV (reference sequence). The Oncomine TCR Beta short-read assay was what sequenced the DNA obtained from cultured CD4+ T cells. One entry per CDR3 protein results from TCRdb running MiXCR on the PCR reads. The sample has about 19,000 distinct CDR3 sequences, about 60% seen once. The sequence derives from a human donor who had recovered from COVID-19. The specimen comprised CD4+ T cells from blood, cultured in vitro, sampled after SARS-CoV-2 vaccination. The rearrangement uses TRBV11-1 and TRBJ1-1, with D possibly TRBD1 on 5 matching bases. The CDR3 here is CASSGHTEAFF. In DNA form, the CDR3 reads TGTGCCAGCTCAGGGCATACTGAAGCTTTCTTT.